These 2 T cell receptor beta chains were sequenced from one sample in a study of T cells in Graves' hyperthyroidism and ophthalmopathy. Amplified regions were TCR beta CDR3 sequences from RNA transcripts. Using the HTBI primer set, a first-round RT-PCR was run on the TCR CDR3. TCRdb analysed the multiplex PCR reads with MiXCR anew, one entry per CDR3 protein. The sample lists under 350,000 distinct CDR3 sequences, less than 15% occurring once. Material for sequencing was blood. All receptors derive from a young woman with Graves' hyperthyroidism that later progressed to Graves' ophthalmopathy.

In this sample, this clonotype turned up many times. The rearrangement uses TRBV7-2 and TRBJ2-7; 9 bases align to TRBD1. V was pared by 1 base and J by 3 bases, with 4 bases of the junction left unmatched. In germline, CDR1 is SGHTA, CDR2 FQGNSA. The CDR3 is made up of 15 amino acids. CDR3 residues: CASSLGTGVFYEQYF. CDR3 nucleotide sequence: TGTGCCAGCAGCTTAGGGACAGGGGTTTTCTACGAGCAGTACTTC.

This clonotype was observed at least ten times. The chain is built from TRBV20-1 and TRBJ2-5; no clear D gene. The germline gives CDR1 DFQATT, CDR2 SNEGSKA (reference sequence). The CDR3 covers 13 residues. V was trimmed by 5 bases and J by 1 base, leaving 11 bases between them. CDR3 in DNA: TGCAGTGCTTCCCCTGTGGGCCAAGAGACCCAGTACTTC. Its protein product is CSASPVGQETQYF.